Reported below is one T cell receptor (beta chain). Antigen specificity is unknown. Germline V gene sequence: CDR1 SGHDT, CDR2 YYEEEE. V shed 7 bases and J shed 1 base, with 22 bases lying between them. CDR3 length equals 17 residues. From the reads, TCRdb called clonotypes with MiXCR, one entry per CDR3 protein. The data hold more than 300,000 distinct CDR3 sequences, with roughly 34% observed a single time. The data derive from a study of T cell repertoires in cytomegalovirus infection. Study context: CMV epitopes in the study were HLA-C-restricted (recently identified) and HLA-B-restricted (well studied). Public TCR beta signatures were indicative of both CMV infection and a matching HLA type.

Study-level results: Summed frequency of shared TCR beta families picked out CMV carriers who also had the relevant HLA. HLA-C-restricted CMV clonotypes gave the most frequent clonotype in two of eight donors.

The receptor was derived from a human donor in good health (CMV status not recorded). Some clones in this sample may be carry-over from other donors' samples. This chain uses TRBV5-6 with TRBJ2-3; D is possibly TRBD2 (5 bases). Sequencing was performed on cultured PBMCs, taken from culture after CMV antigen stimulation. This CDR3 is CASLLMVRAGRTDTQYF. DNA for the CDR3: TGTGCCAGCCTACTCATGGTGAGGGCCGGGCGCACAGATACGCAGTATTTT.